This T cell receptor (beta chain) was retrieved from a study of CD8 T cells in ankylosing spondylitis. The study, taken as a whole, reports: A motif in TCR beta, a set of under ten highly homologous variants, appeared characteristic of ankylosing spondylitis blood. Disease-associated clones were reportedly significantly overrepresented in matched ankylosing spondylitis synovial fluid.

5'-RACE, quantitative and with molecular barcodes, yielded the TCR beta libraries. TCRdb itself ran the 5' RACE reads through MiXCR, one entry per CDR3 protein. The sample includes about 130,000 distinct CDR3 sequences, around 8.5% seen only once; the top ten take roughly 3.4%. On this clonotype itself: Its antigen remains unidentified.

Germline values: CDR1 DFQATT, CDR2 SNEGSKA (reference sequence). The CDR3 has 16 residues. V lost 0 bases, J lost 4 bases, and 8 bases stayed unmatched. V and J are TRBV20-1 and TRBJ2-7, with 11 bases fitting TRBD2. This clonotype was obtained from a male donor with ankylosing spondylitis or in good health (not recorded which). The sequenced sample was blood, either unsorted or a sorted T cell fraction (not recorded which). The CDR3 reads CSARDPLAGGAYEQYF. The CDR3 region has the DNA TGCAGTGCTAGAGACCCCCTAGCGGGAGGAGCTTACGAGCAGTACTTC.